This entry features one T cell receptor (beta chain) sequence. The sample belongs to a study of blood T cell repertoires in COVID-19. The repertoire was sequenced with immunoSEQ multiplex PCR; TCRdb's copy has only in-frame clones and lacks some. The sample lists a few hundred thousand clones; around 82% were seen once. This CDR3 is 18 amino acids long. Germline V gene data show CDR1 as KGHDR and CDR2 as SFDVKD. Trimming pared 2 bases from V and 3 bases from J, leaving 18 bases between. The clonotype comes from a human donor with COVID-19, enrolled during active disease. The donor label of this sample is uncertain. Input material: peripheral blood. The V and J genes are TRBV24-1 and TRBJ1-4; tentatively, D is TRBD1 (6 bases). The CDR3 region is CATSDSYQNRDSNEKLFF. CDR3 coding DNA: TGTGCCACCAGTGATTCCTACCAGAACAGGGATTCTAATGAAAAACTGTTTTTT.